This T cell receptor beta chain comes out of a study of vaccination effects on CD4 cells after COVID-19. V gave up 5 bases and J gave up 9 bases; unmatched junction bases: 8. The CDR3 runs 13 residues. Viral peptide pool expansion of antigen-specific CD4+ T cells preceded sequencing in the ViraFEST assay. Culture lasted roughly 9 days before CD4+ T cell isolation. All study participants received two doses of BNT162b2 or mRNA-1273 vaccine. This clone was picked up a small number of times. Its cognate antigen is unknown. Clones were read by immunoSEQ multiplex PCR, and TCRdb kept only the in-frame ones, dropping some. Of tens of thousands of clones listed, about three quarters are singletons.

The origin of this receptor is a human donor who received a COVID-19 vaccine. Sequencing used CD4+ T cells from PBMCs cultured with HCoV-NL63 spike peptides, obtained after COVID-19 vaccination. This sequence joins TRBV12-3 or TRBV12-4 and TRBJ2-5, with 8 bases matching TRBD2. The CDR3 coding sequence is TGTGCCAGCAGTCAGACTAGCGCCCAGGCCCAGTACTTC. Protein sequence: CASSQTSAQAQYF.